This T cell receptor (beta chain) stems from a study of control samples from healthy donors and cancer patients. Clones were sequenced by immunoSEQ multiplex PCR, and TCRdb holds only the in-frame ones, with some missing. The sample shows fewer than 200,000 clones, 90% of them seen only once. V shed 6 bases and J shed 8 bases, with 22 bases lying between them. The CDR3 loop spans 14 amino acids. CDR1 and CDR2 from the germline V gene are SQVTM and ANQGSEA. J is TRBJ2-5 and V is TRBV29-1; TRBD1 is a possible D gene (6 bases). Material: blood. The source is a woman between 45 and 65 years old in good health. CDR3 sequence: CSVVRTAAAGTQYF. Here the CDR3 DNA reads TGCAGCGTAGTTCGGACAGCCGCGGCCGGTACCCAGTACTTC.